A selection of T cell receptor beta chains follows, all from one sample in a study of cytomegalovirus exposure and HLA in healthy donors. TCRdb's table, derived via immunoSEQ multiplex PCR, lists solely in-frame clones and lacks some. Among hundreds of thousands of clones, around nine tenths were seen once, and the ten largest hold approximately 0.94%. Specimen: PBMCs. These receptors came from a woman aged 18-35 years in good health and CMV-seronegative. Both conserved end residues are trimmed from each CDR3.

V,J,CDR3
TRBV7-3,TRBJ1-2,ASSLTAGAGGYT
TRBV5-1,TRBJ2-7,ASSLAGLALYEQY
TRBV11-2,TRBJ2-2,ASSRGPPLGGTGELF
TRBV27,TRBJ2-1,ASSLAAESSYNEQF
TRBV28,TRBJ2-1,ASSPWRADNNEQF
TRBV7-2,TRBJ2-1,ASRQKGVSYNEQF
TRBV7-8,TRBJ2-7,ASSPETSAQY
TRBV4-1,TRBJ1-1,ASSQDPSGGTEAF
TRBV7-3,TRBJ2-5,ASSLRGRETQY
TRBV7-2,TRBJ1-1,ASRGQRNTEAF
TRBV4-3,TRBJ2-1,ASSPGRNSYNEQF
TRBV5-1,TRBJ1-2,ASSLDGLPDRGGYT
TRBV6-6,TRBJ2-3,ASSYDRVSDTQY
TRBV28,TRBJ1-5,ASIMSPSNQPQH
TRBV27,TRBJ2-4,ASSLSGIQY
TRBV13,TRBJ1-2,ASREQGGYGYT
TRBV5-8,TRBJ1-2,ASRKRQDYGYT
TRBV2,TRBJ1-6,ASTGIPNSPLH
TRBV25-1,TRBJ1-5,ASSEVGGSNQPQH
TRBV10-2,TRBJ2-3,ASSADLADTQY
TRBV29-1,TRBJ2-7,SVSRGAGGYEQY
TRBV6-1,TRBJ2-7,ASSVFLGAEGY
TRBV2,TRBJ2-3,ASSPQTTRTDTQY
TRBV5-4,TRBJ1-5,ASSLEPGGNQPQH
TRBV4-1,TRBJ2-7,ASSQVSGFLYEQY
TRBV15,TRBJ1-2,ATSRAHDRGSGYT